This is a list of T cell receptor beta chains from one sample in a study of PD-1 blockade in classical Hodgkin lymphoma. Data came from immunoSEQ multiplex PCR; TCRdb stores just in-frame clones and leaves some out. The table records around 65,000 clones, over 75% of them present only once. This specimen was peripheral blood mononuclear cells (PBMCs), taken at baseline. The origin of the receptors is a human donor with classical Hodgkin lymphoma. The CDR3 runs from the conserved cysteine through the conserved F or W. Each record gives: CDR3 protein, V gene, J gene.

CASSDPLAARGTDTQYF	TRBV5-6	TRBJ2-3
CASSLSLWGPYNEQFF	TRBV27	TRBJ2-1
CASSLATGGSYEQYF	TRBV27	TRBJ2-7
CASSPPSGPFNSPLHF	TRBV18	TRBJ1-6
CASSEDEGGGGELFF	TRBV6-1	TRBJ2-2
CASSQEGHTQYF	TRBV4-2	TRBJ2-3
CASKVLGVSGGYTF	TRBV27	TRBJ1-2
CASSGTMGSPLHF	TRBV19	TRBJ1-6
CASSLLDSNTEAFF	TRBV5-6	TRBJ1-1
CASSKNACTIYF	TRBV21-1	TRBJ1-3
CASIEEGANYGYTF	TRBV28	TRBJ1-2
CASSAPEQGDEQFF	TRBV13	TRBJ2-1
CAIQKTENTEAFF	TRBV10-3	TRBJ1-1
CASSAIQGISPEAFF	TRBV6-6	TRBJ1-1
CTSSHPWDRGSTGELFF	TRBV1	TRBJ2-2
CASSRSGESSQQYF	TRBV18	TRBJ2-7
CASSPIVGKGEKLFF	TRBV7-6	TRBJ1-4
CAWSRAGQETQYF	TRBV30	TRBJ2-5
CASSPWTGNTEAFF	TRBV4-1	TRBJ1-1
CAISEWTGQNYGYTF	TRBV10-3	TRBJ1-2
CASSLRNGELFF	TRBV5-1	TRBJ2-2
CAWSGLEETQYF	TRBV30	TRBJ2-5
CATQTHYNEQFF	TRBV10-3	TRBJ2-1
CASSPGGPRETQYF	TRBV7-8	TRBJ2-5
CASSVENRGRDGYTF	TRBV5-1	TRBJ1-2
CASSLKYENTIYF	TRBV7-9	TRBJ1-3